This TCR beta chain was recorded in a study of T-cell reconstitution after alpha-beta-depleted transplantation in children. This clonotype was observed a handful of times. The CDR3 contains 15 residues. Germline V CDR1 and CDR2: DFQATT, SNEGSKA (reference sequence). With 5 bases removed from V and 5 bases from J, the gap between germline ends came to 20 bases. Unique molecular identifiers were used to barcode this TCRbeta library. TCRdb used MiXCR to reprocess the PCR reads, holding one entry per CDR3 protein. This repertoire shows around 530,000 distinct CDR3 sequences, approximately 32% found once; its top ten account for roughly 2.5%.

The chain couples TRBV20-1 to TRBJ2-3; tentative D call: TRBD2 (5 bases). Here the sequenced sample was PBMCs from the stem cell graft donor, taken from the stem cell graft. This receptor was identified in a human donor who donated a stem cell graft to a child with aplastic anemia. The CDR3 DNA follows: TGCAGTGCTGTAAAACCCCGGGGAAGTGGAGATACGCAGTATTTT. Translated, it gives CSAVKPRGSGDTQYF.